One sample yielded the 2 T cell receptor beta chains listed below, sequenced in a study of identical twins. TCRdb reprocessed the 5' RACE reads with MiXCR, giving one entry per CDR3 protein. The sample lists 1.5 million or so distinct CDR3 sequences; around 33% were seen once. What was sequenced was cord blood. These receptors all come from a newborn girl in good health.

The V and J genes are TRBV7-2 and TRBJ1-4; no definite D call. Trimming took off 0 bases at V and 8 bases at J, with 13 bases between the two ends. The CDR3 is 15 amino acids. CDR1 and CDR2 from the germline V gene are SGHTA and FQGNSA. The CDR3 DNA is TGTGCCAGCAGCTTAGCTGGGCATAGTTCGGAAAAACTGTTTTTT. This gives the protein CASSLAGHSSEKLFF.

This clonotype was seen only a few times. This sequence joins TRBV28 and TRBJ2-3; TRBD2 might be the D (5 bases). From germline, CDR1 is MDHEN and CDR2 SYDVKM. The CDR3 is 16 amino acids. V dropped 6 bases and J dropped 0 bases, with 16 bases sitting between them. The CDR3 spells CASRPPSRASTDTQYF. CDR3 in DNA: TGTGCCAGCAGACCACCCTCGCGGGCTAGCACAGATACGCAGTATTTT.